This record looks at one T cell receptor beta chain sequence and its context. Its antigen is undetermined. This CDR3 region has 14 residues. Germline V lookup: CDR1 SGHVS, CDR2 FQNEAQ. The V end was cut by 0 bases, the J end by 4 bases, with 7 bases between. These data come from a study of cytomegalovirus exposure and HLA in healthy donors. Whole-study findings and limits: Exclusion applied to some V segments, including TRBV6-2 and TRBV6-3, as they were indistinguishable.

The PCR made use of 60 Vbeta and 13 Jbeta primers. Sequencing used immunoSEQ multiplex PCR; TCRdb keeps in-frame clones, though not all of them. The sample lists 150,000 to 200,000 clones, roughly 87% occurring once. The sequence was collected from a girl under three years old in good health and CMV-seronegative. Source material: PBMCs. The V and J genes are TRBV7-8 and TRBJ1-5; TRBD1 might be the D (5 bases). The CDR3 coding sequence is TGTGCCAGCAGCTTAGCTTCAGGGAATCAGCCCCAGCATTTT. Residues: CASSLASGNQPQHF. Full variable domain (outside the CDR3, taken from reference TRBV7-8 and TRBJ1-5): GAGVSQSPRYKVAKRGQDVALRCDPISGHVSLFWYQQALGQGPEFLTYFQNEAQLDKSGLPSDRFFAERPEGSVSTLKIQRTQQEDSAVYLCASSLASGNQPQHFGDGTRLSIL.